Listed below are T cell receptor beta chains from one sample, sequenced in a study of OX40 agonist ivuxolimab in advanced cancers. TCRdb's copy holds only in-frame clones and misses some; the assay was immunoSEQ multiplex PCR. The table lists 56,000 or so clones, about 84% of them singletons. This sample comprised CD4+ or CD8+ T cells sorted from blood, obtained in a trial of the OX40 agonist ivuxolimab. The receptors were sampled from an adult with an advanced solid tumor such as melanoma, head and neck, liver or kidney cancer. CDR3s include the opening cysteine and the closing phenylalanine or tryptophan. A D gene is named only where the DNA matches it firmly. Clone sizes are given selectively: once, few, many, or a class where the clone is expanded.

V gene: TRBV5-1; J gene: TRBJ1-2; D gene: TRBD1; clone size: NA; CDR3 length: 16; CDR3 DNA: TGCGCCAGCAGCATAGGACAGGGGTCATCTAACTATGGCTACACCTTC; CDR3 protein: CASSIGQGSSNYGYTF
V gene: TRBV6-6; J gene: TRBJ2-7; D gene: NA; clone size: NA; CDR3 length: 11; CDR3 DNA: TGTGCCAGCAGTACTACGAGGGAGCAGTACTTC; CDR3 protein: CASSTTREQYF
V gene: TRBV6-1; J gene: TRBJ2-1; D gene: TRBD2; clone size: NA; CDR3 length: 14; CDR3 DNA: TGTGCCAGCTCGTCTGGGAGGGTAGACAATGAGCAGTTCTTC; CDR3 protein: CASSSGRVDNEQFF
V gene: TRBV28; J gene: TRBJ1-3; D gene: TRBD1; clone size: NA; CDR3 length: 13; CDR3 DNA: TGTGCCAGCCTCCCGGGACAGGGAAACACCATATATTTT; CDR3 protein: CASLPGQGNTIYF
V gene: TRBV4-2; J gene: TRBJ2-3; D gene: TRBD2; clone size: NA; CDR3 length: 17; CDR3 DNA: TGTGCCAGCAGCCAAGTGGCTAGCGGGGGGGGCGTGAATACGCAGTATTTT; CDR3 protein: CASSQVASGGGVNTQYF
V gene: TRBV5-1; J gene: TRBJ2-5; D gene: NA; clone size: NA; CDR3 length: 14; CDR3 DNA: TGCGCCAGCAGCCTACGCAGAGGCAGGGAGACCCAGTACTTC; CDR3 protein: CASSLRRGRETQYF
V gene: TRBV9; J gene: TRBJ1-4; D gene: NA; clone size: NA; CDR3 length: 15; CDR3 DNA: TGTGCCAGCAGCCCCCGCGGGGGTGTTGTTGAAAAACTGTTTTTT; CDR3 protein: CASSPRGGVVEKLFF
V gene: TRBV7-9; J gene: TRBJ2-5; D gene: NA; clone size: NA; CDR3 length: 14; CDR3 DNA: TGTGCCAGCAGCTCGGCCAGGGCTGGGGAGACCCAGTACTTC; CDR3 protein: CASSSARAGETQYF
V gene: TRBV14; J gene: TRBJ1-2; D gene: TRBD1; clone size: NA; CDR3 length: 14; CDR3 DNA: TGTGCCAGCAGCCTGTTTAGGACAGGGAATGGCTACACCTTC; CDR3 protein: CASSLFRTGNGYTF
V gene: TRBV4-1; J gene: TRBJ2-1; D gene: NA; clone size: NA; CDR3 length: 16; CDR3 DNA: TGCGCCAGCAGCCAAGAGCCGGGCAACCCCTACAATGAGCAGTTCTTC; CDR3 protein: CASSQEPGNPYNEQFF
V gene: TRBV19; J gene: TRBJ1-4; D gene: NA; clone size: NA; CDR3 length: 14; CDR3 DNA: TGTGCCAGTAGTATAGAGGCGAACAGGCCTCCTCTGTTTTTT; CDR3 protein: CASSIEANRPPLFF
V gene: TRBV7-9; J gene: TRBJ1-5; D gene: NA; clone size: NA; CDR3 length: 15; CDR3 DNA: TGTGCCAGCAGCCGTGGGGATGGGGGCAATCAGCCCCAGCATTTT; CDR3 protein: CASSRGDGGNQPQHF
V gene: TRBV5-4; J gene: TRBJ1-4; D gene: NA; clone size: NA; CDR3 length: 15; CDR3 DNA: TGTGCCAGCAGCGCGACCACAGGGCCGAATGAAAAACTGTTTTTT; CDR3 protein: CASSATTGPNEKLFF
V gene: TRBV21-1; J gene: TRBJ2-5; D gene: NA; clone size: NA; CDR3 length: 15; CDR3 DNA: TGTGCCAGCAGCACCCGAGGGGGGGGATCGGAGACCCAGTACTTC; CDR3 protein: CASSTRGGGSETQYF
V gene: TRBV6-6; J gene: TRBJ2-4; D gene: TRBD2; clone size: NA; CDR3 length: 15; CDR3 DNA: TGTGCCAGCATAAGGTTCGGGGGGGCCAAAAACATTCAGTACTTC; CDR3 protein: CASIRFGGAKNIQYF
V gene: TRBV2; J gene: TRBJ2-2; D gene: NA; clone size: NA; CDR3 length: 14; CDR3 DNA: TGTGCCAGCAGTGAGAGCCCGGACGTCGGGGAGCTGTTTTTT; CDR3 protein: CASSESPDVGELFF
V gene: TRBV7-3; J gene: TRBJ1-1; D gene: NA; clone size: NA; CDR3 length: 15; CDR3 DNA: TGTGCCAGCAGCTTAAGTTCGGGCGATAACACTGAAGCTTTCTTT; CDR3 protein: CASSLSSGDNTEAFF
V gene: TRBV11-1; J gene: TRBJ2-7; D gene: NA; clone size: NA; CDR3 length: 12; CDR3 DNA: TGTGCCAGCAGCTTACCCGGCTACGAGCAGTACTTC; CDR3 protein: CASSLPGYEQYF
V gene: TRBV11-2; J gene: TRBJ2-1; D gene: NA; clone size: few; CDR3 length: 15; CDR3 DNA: TGTGCCAGCAGCCCTAACAGGGTGACAAGCAATGAGCAGTTCTTC; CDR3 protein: CASSPNRVTSNEQFF
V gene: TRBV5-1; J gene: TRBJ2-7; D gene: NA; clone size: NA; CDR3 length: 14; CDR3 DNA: TGCGCCAGCAGCTTGGGGACTGCCCAGGGCGAGCAGTACTTC; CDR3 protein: CASSLGTAQGEQYF
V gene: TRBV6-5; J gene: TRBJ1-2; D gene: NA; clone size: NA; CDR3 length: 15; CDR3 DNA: TGTGCCAGCAGTTATGGGGCCGGGGGCCACTATGGCTACACCTTC; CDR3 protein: CASSYGAGGHYGYTF
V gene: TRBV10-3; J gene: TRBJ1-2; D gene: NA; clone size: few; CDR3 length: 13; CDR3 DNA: TGTGCCATCAATGCAGCACCTAACTATGGCTACACCTTC; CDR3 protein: CAINAAPNYGYTF
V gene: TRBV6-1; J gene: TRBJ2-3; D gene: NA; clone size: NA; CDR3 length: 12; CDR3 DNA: TGTGCCAGCAGCCGCTCCACAGATACGCAGTATTTT; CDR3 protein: CASSRSTDTQYF
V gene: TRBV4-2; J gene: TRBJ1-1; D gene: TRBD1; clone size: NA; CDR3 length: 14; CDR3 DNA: TGTGCCAGCAGCCAAGGACAGGGAAGCGCTGAAGCTTTCTTT; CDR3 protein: CASSQGQGSAEAFF
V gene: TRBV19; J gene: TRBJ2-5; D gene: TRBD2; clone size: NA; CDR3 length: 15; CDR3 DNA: TGTGCCAGTAGTATCGCAGCGGGGGGGTGGGAGACCCAGTACTTC; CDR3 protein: CASSIAAGGWETQYF
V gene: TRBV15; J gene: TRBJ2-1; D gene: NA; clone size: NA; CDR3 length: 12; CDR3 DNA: TGTGCCACCAGCCGTCGGGGGTATGAGCAGTTCTTC; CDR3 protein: CATSRRGYEQFF
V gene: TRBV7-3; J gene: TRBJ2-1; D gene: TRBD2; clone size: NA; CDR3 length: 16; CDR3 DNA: TGTGCCAGCAGCTTAACCCTAGCGGGGGGACACAATGAGCAGTTCTTC; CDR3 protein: CASSLTLAGGHNEQFF
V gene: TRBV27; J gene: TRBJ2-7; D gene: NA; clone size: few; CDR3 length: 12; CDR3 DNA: TGTGCCAGCCAGGGTCGTCACTACGAGCAGTACTTC; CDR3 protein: CASQGRHYEQYF
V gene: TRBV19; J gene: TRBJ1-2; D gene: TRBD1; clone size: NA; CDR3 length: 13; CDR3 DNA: TGTGCCAGTAGTATGGACAGGCTCTATGGCTACACCTTC; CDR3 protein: CASSMDRLYGYTF
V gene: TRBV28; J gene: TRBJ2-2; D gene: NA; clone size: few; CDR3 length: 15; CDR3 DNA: TGTGCCAGCAGTTCGGACTACCCCACCACCGGGGAGCTGTTTTTT; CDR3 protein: CASSSDYPTTGELFF
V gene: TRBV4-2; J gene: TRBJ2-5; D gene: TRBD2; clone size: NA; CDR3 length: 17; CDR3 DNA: TGTGCCAGCAGCCAAGATAGTAGCAGCGGGGGGGAAGAGACCCAGTACTTC; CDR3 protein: CASSQDSSSGGEETQYF
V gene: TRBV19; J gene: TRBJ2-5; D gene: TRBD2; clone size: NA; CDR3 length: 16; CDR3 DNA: TGTGCCAGTAGTCTAGGGACTAGCGGGGGGGCGGAGACCCAGTACTTC; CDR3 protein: CASSLGTSGGAETQYF
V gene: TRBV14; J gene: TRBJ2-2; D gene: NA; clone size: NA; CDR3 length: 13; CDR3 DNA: TGTGCCAGCTCTAGGTTAGGAACCGGGGAGCTGTTTTTT; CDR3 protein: CASSRLGTGELFF
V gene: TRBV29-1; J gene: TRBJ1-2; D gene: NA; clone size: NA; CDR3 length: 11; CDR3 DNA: TGCAGCGTAGGGTCCGGGGTTGGCTACACCTTC; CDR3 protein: CSVGSGVGYTF
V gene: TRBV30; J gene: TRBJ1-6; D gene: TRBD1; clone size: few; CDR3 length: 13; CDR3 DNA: TGTGCCTGGAGTCGGGACAGGGCCCTCCCCCTCCACTTT; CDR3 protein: CAWSRDRALPLHF
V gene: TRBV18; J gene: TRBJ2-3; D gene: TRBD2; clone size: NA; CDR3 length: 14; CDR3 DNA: TGTGCCAGCTCTCGCGGGGGGACCACAGATACGCAGTATTTT; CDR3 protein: CASSRGGTTDTQYF
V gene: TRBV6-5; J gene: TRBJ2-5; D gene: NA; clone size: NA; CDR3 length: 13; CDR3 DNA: TGTGCCAGCAGTACGACGTACCAAGAGACCCAGTACTTC; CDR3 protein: CASSTTYQETQYF
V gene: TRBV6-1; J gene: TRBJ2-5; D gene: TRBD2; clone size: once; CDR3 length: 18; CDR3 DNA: TGTGCCAGCAGTGTAAAGAGCGGGGTCGGTCGCTTATGGGAGACCCAGTACTTC; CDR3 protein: CASSVKSGVGRLWETQYF
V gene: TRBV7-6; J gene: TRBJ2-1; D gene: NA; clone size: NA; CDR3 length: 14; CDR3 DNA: TGTGCCAGCAGCTCTGGACCCGGCCGCCATGAGCAGTTCTTC; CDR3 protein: CASSSGPGRHEQFF
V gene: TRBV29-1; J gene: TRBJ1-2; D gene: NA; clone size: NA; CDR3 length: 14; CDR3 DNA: TGCAGCGTTGAAGAGGAGTGGGGAACCGGCGGCTACACCTTC; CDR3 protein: CSVEEEWGTGGYTF
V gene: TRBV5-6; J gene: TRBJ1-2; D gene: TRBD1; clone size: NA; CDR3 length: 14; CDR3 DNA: TGTGCCAGCAGCTTGGGGGGACAGAACTTAGGCTACACCTTC; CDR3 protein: CASSLGGQNLGYTF
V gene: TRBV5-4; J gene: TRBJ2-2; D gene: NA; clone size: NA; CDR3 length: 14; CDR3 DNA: TGTGCCAGCAGCTTGGTGGGTGTGACCGGGGAGCTGTTTTTT; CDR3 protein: CASSLVGVTGELFF
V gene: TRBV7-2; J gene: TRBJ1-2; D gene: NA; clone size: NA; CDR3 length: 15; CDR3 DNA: TGTGCCAGCAGCCTGCAAACGGGAGGGATTGATGGCTACACCTTC; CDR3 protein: CASSLQTGGIDGYTF
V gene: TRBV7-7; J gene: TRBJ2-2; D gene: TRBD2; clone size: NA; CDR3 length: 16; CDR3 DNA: TGTGCTAGCAGCTTAGCTAGCGGGGTCTCCACCGGGGAGCTGTTTTTT; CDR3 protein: CASSLASGVSTGELFF
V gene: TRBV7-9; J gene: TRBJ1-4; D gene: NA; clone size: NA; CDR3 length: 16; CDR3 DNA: TGTGCCAGCAGCTCGGCGTGGCCGGCAACTAATGAAAAACTGTTTTTT; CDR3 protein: CASSSAWPATNEKLFF